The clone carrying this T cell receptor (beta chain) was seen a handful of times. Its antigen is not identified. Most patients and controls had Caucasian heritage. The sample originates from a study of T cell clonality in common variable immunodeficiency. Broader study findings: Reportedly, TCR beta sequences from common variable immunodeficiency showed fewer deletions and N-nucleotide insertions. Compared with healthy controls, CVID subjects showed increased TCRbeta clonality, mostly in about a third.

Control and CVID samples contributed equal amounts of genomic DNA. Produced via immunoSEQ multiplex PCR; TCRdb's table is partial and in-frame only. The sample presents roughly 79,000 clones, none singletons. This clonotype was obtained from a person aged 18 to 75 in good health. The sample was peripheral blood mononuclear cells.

CDR3 DNA, as far as it was read: TGTGCCGATAGCCGAGACAGGGTCGGAAACACC. Amino acid sequence: CADSRDRVGNT. The entire CDR3 reads CADSRDRVGNTIYF. The chain employs TRBV11-2 and TRBJ1-3; 7 bases agree with TRBD1. The read ends 3 residues before the CDR3 terminus; that terminus is restored from the germline J gene. CDR1 SGHAT and CDR2 FQNNGV come from the germline V gene. Germline trimming cut 11 bases from V and 4 bases from J; bases unmatched to any gene: 11. This CDR3 has 14 residues.